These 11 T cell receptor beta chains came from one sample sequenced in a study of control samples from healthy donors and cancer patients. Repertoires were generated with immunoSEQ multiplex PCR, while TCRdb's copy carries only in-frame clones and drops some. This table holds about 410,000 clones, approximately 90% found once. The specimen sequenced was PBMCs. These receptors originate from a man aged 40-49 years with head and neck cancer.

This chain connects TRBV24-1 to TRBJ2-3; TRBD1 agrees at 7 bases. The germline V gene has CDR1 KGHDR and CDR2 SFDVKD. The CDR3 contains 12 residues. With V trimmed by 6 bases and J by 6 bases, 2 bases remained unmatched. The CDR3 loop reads CATSTGEDTQYF. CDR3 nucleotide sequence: TGTGCCACCAGTACAGGGGAGGATACGCAGTATTTT.

The CDR3 DNA reads TGTGCCAGCAGCTCTATTGCTAGCGGGAGGGTGGAGCAGTACTTC. Translated, it gives CASSSIASGRVEQYF. The chain combines TRBV5-4 with TRBJ2-7; TRBD2 matches 12 bases. Germline assignment: CDR1 SGHNT and CDR2 YYREEE (reference sequence). Unmatched junction bases numbered 8, after V lost 3 bases and J lost 7 bases. This CDR3 region has 15 residues.

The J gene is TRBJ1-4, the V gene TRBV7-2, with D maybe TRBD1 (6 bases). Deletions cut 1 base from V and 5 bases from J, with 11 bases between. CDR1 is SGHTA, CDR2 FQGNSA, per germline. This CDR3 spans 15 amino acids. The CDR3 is CASSLGGGANEKLFF. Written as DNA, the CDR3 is TGTGCCAGCAGCTTAGGCGGGGGGGCGAATGAAAAACTGTTTTTT. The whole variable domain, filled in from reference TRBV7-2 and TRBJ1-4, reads GAGVSQSPSNKVTEKGKDVELRCDPISGHTALYWYRQSLGQGLEFLIYFQGNSAPDKSGLPSDRFSAERTGGSVSTLTIQRTQQEDSAVYLCASSLGGGANEKLFFGSGTQLSVL.

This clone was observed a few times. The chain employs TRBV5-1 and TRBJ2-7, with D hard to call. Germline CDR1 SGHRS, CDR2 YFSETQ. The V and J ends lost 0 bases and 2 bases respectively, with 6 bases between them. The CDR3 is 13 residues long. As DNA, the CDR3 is TGCGCCAGCAGCTTGGAGGTAGCCTACGAGCAGTACTTC. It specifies CASSLEVAYEQYF.

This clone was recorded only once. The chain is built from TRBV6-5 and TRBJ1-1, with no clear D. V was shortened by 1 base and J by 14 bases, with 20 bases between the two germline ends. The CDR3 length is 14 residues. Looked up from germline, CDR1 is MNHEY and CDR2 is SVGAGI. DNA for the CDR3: TGTGCCAGCAGTTACTTCTCATCTACCCAGCCCACGTTCTTT. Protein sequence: CASSYFSSTQPTFF.

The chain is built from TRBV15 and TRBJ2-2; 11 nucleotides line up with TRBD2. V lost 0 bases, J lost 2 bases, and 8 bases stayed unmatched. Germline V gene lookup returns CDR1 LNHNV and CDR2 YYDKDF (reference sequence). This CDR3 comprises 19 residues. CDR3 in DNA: TGTGCCACCAGCAGAGATCCAAGGCTAGCGGGGGGAAACACCGGGGAGCTGTTTTTT. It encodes CATSRDPRLAGGNTGELFF.

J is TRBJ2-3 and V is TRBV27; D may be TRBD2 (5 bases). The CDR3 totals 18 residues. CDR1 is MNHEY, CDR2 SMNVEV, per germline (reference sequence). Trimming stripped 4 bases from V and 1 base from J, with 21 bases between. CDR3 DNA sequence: TGTGCCAGCAGTTCCGTCTTACCTACTAGATTCCGCACAGATACGCAGTATTTT. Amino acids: CASSSVLPTRFRTDTQYF.

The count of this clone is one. The CDR3 coding sequence is TGTGCCAGCAGCGTGGAACTAGCGGGGTTGTCCTACAATGAGCAGTTCTTC. Translated: CASSVELAGLSYNEQFF. The rearrangement joins TRBV9 to TRBJ2-1, with 10 bases aligning to TRBD2. V lost 2 bases and J lost 1; bases outside the gene matches: 6. The CDR3 spans 17 residues. From germline, CDR1 is SGDLS and CDR2 YYNGEE.

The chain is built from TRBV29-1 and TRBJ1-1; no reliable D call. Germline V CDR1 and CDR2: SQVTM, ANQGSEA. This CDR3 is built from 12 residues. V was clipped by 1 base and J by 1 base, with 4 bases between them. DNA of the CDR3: TGCAGCGTTGAAGGACGGAACACTGAAGCTTTCTTT. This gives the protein CSVEGRNTEAFF.

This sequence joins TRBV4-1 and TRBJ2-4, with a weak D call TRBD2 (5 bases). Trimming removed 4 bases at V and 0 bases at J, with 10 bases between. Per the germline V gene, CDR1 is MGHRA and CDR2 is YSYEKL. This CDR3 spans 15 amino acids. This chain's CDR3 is CASSLLALAKNIQYF. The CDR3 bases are TGCGCCAGCAGCCTCTTAGCGCTAGCCAAAAACATTCAGTACTTC.

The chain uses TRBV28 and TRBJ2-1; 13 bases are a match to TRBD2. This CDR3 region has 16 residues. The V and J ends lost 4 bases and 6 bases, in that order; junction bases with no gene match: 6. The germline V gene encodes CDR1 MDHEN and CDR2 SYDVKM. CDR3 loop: CASSSPTSGGFNEQFF. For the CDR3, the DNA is TGTGCCAGCAGTTCCCCGACTAGCGGGGGGTTCAATGAGCAGTTCTTC.